The 19 T cell receptor beta chains given below trace back to one sample, sequenced in a study of blood T cell repertoires in COVID-19. Method: immunoSEQ multiplex PCR; TCRdb's copy keeps in-frame clones and lacks some. The data show about 310,000 clones, 90% seen once. The sample comprised peripheral blood. These receptors all stem from a woman in her forties with COVID-19, enrolled during active disease.

The chain joins TRBV2 to TRBJ1-5; perhaps TRBD1 as D (6 bases). V lost 4 bases, J lost 2 bases, and 9 bases lay in between. Germline V gene data show CDR1 as SNHLY and CDR2 as FYNNEI. CDR3 length: 14 amino acids. The CDR3 DNA sequence: TGTGCCAGCAGTGGGCCAGGGGGCAATCAGCCCCAGCATTTT. Amino acids: CASSGPGGNQPQHF.

This chain connects TRBV5-6 to TRBJ2-1, with 8 nucleotides matching TRBD1. The CDR3 has 15 amino acids. After removal of 7 bases from V and 6 bases from J, the junction contained 12 bases not matched to a gene. Germline loops: CDR1 SGHDT, CDR2 YYEEEE. The CDR3 loop is CASGPVGQGGNEQFF. CDR3 sequence (DNA): TGTGCCAGCGGACCCGTCGGACAGGGAGGCAATGAGCAGTTCTTC.

This chain links TRBV28 with TRBJ1-5; D is undetermined. The CDR3 has 17 amino acids. Germline V gene lookup returns CDR1 MDHEN and CDR2 SYDVKM. V lost 1 base and J 0 bases, leaving 13 bases between the germline ends. The CDR3 coding sequence is TGTGCCAGCAGTTTATTCCTCGGACGGGATAGCAATCAGCCCCAGCATTTT. This codes for CASSLFLGRDSNQPQHF.

V and J are TRBV3-1 (or the pseudogene TRBV3-2) and TRBJ2-1; 9 bases line up with TRBD1. CDR3 size: 16 residues. Trimming removed 4 bases from V and 6 bases from J; junction bases left unmatched: 10. Per the germline V gene, CDR1 is LGHDT and CDR2 is YNNKEL (reference sequence). The CDR3 spells CASSRNRGRVSNEQFF. The CDR3 nucleotides read TGTGCCAGCAGCCGAAACAGGGGGCGGGTAAGCAATGAGCAGTTCTTC.

The chain couples TRBV29-1 to TRBJ1-1; 8 bases map to TRBD1. V trimming: 6 bases; J trimming: 5 bases; junction bases outside the gene matches: 14. Germline CDR1 is SQVTM and CDR2 is ANQGSEA. The CDR3 runs to 15 residues. The CDR3 DNA reads TGCAGCGTCCAAAGCAGGGGGCGAGGGAGGACTGAAGCTTTCTTT. Amino acids: CSVQSRGRGRTEAFF.

This chain uses TRBV5-1 with TRBJ2-5, with TRBD2 matching over 7 bases. In germline, CDR1 is SGHRS, CDR2 YFSETQ. This CDR3 region has 15 residues. J was trimmed by 5 bases and V by 4 bases; bases with no gene match: 11. CDR3 sequence (DNA): TGCGCCAGCAGCCAGGGAGGGGCTGGGCCTGAGACCCAGTACTTC. Protein product: CASSQGGAGPETQYF.

This clone was picked up a small number of times. V gene TRBV27 combines with J gene TRBJ2-7; D unresolved. Trimming shortened V by 4 bases and J by 5 bases, and 6 bases separated the two germline ends. Germline-derived CDR1 and CDR2 are MNHEY and SMNVEV (reference sequence). This CDR3 comprises 11 residues. CDR3: CASSSADEQYF. CDR3 sequence (DNA): TGTGCCAGCAGTTCCGCAGACGAGCAGTACTTC.

CDR3 in DNA: TGTGCCAGCAGTTTCCCTAACACTGAAGCTTTCTTT. Translated: CASSFPNTEAFF. This rearrangement joins TRBV28 to TRBJ1-1; D unresolved. Trimming took off 3 bases at V and 2 bases at J, with 4 bases between the two ends. This CDR3 region has 12 residues. CDR1 and CDR2 from the germline V gene are MDHEN and SYDVKM.

The chain carries TRBV19 and TRBJ2-6, with D uncertain. The CDR3 totals 14 residues. Per germline, CDR1 LNHDA and CDR2 SQIVND (reference sequence). Trimming took off 3 bases at V and 0 bases at J, with 3 bases between the two ends. The CDR3 is CASSISSGANVLTF. The CDR3 region has the DNA TGTGCCAGTAGTATTAGCTCTGGGGCCAACGTCCTGACTTTC.

The chain is built from TRBV5-8 and TRBJ2-7, with D perhaps TRBD2 (5 bases). The CDR3 extends over 13 amino acids. Germline CDR1 SGHTS, CDR2 YDEGEE. V was pared by 4 bases and J by 4 bases, with 12 bases between. The DNA of the CDR3 is TGTGCCAGCAGCCTACGGACGGGATACGAGCAGTACTTC. Protein: CASSLRTGYEQYF.

This clone was seen a handful of times. V gene TRBV4-3 combines with J gene TRBJ1-1; D is possibly TRBD1 (5 bases). Germline V CDR1 and CDR2: LGHNA, YSLEER. Trimming stripped 6 bases from V and 5 bases from J, with 16 bases between. The CDR3 spans 14 residues. CDR3 sequence reads: CASRLMGGLTEAFF. The CDR3 region has the DNA TGCGCCAGCAGACTAATGGGGGGTTTGACTGAAGCTTTCTTT.

The chain has TRBV28 and TRBJ2-5; D perhaps matches TRBD2 (7 bases). Germline V gene lookup returns CDR1 MDHEN and CDR2 SYDVKM. V lost 4 bases to trimming and J lost 5 bases, with 17 bases between them. This CDR3 spans 15 amino acids. In nucleotides, the CDR3 is TGTGCCAGCAGTTCCTCCACCGGGGGGCTGGAGACCCAGTACTTC. Its translation: CASSSSTGGLETQYF.

The rearrangement links TRBV6-2 or TRBV6-3 to TRBJ2-5, with D hard to call. The V end was cut by 0 bases, the J end by 13 bases, with 12 bases between. The germline CDR1 and CDR2 sequences are MNHEY and SVGEGT. This CDR3 has 12 amino acids. This CDR3 is CASSYSPNRVYF. Written as DNA, the CDR3 is TGTGCCAGCAGTTACTCACCAAACAGAGTGTACTTC.

V gene TRBV5-4 combines with J gene TRBJ2-7, with 8 positions matching TRBD2. Trimming removed 5 bases from V and 2 bases from J; junction bases left unmatched: 9. CDR1 is SGHNT, CDR2 YYREEE, per germline (reference sequence). This CDR3 spans 15 amino acids. The CDR3 DNA sequence: TGTGCCAGCAGTTTAGGGGCGGGGGGACCCTACGAGCAGTACTTC. Protein: CASSLGAGGPYEQYF. Combining the CDR3 with reference TRBV5-4 and TRBJ2-7 gives the whole variable domain ETGVTQSPTHLIKTRGQQVTLRCSSQSGHNTVSWYQQALGQGPQFIFQYYREEENGRGNFPPRFSGLQFPNYSSELNVNALELDDSALYLCASSLGAGGPYEQYFGPGTRLTVT.

The chain joins TRBV5-1 to TRBJ2-7; 10 bases match TRBD1. Germline V lookup: CDR1 SGHRS, CDR2 YFSETQ. The CDR3 is 14 amino acids. V shed 4 bases and J 4 bases; nucleotides not matched to a gene: 5. CDR3 in DNA: TGCGCCAGCAGCGAGGGACAGGGGCAGTACGAGCAGTACTTC. It codes for CASSEGQGQYEQYF.

The rearrangement joins TRBV5-1 to TRBJ2-7; 9 bases are a match to TRBD1. V shed 4 bases, J shed 3 bases, and the junction held 5 bases outside the gene matches. The germline V gene has CDR1 SGHRS and CDR2 YFSETQ. The CDR3 runs to 14 residues. CDR3 sequence reads: CASSGGTGSYEQYF. CDR3 nucleotide sequence: TGCGCCAGCAGCGGCGGGACAGGGAGCTACGAGCAGTACTTC.

V gene TRBV28 combines with J gene TRBJ2-1; D possibly corresponds to TRBD2 (7 bases). CDR1 MDHEN and CDR2 SYDVKM come from the germline V gene. This CDR3 spans 15 amino acids. V was clipped by 5 bases and J by 8 bases, with 19 bases between them. The CDR3 DNA is TGTGCCAGCAGTAGTGAGGGGGGGCCTTTGGATGAGCAGTTCTTC. As protein: CASSSEGGPLDEQFF.

The chain combines TRBV28 with TRBJ2-2, with 9 positions matching TRBD1. Germline assignment: CDR1 MDHEN and CDR2 SYDVKM. This CDR3 is 14 amino acids long. V lost 6 bases and J lost 7; bases outside the gene matches: 6. The DNA of the CDR3 is TGTGCCAGCAGCAGGGACAGGGCCGGCGGGGAGCTGTTTTTT. Translating it yields CASSRDRAGGELFF.

This clone was observed a few times. The chain recombines TRBV2 with TRBJ1-6; possible D gene TRBD1, 5 bases. The V end was cut by 6 bases, the J end by 0 bases, with 12 bases between. CDR1 and CDR2 from the germline V gene are SNHLY and FYNNEI. The CDR3 has 16 amino acids. The CDR3 nucleotides read TGTGCCAGCAGCCGACAGCTAAGCTCCTATAATTCACCCCTCCACTTT. Translating it yields CASSRQLSSYNSPLHF.